The T cell receptor beta chain under discussion was sequenced for a study of T cells in women clearing cervical HPV infection. On the study more broadly: Case blood drawn at lesion detection; control blood after infection cleared.

Libraries were prepared by immunoSEQ multiplex PCR; TCRdb keeps only in-frame clonotypes and omits some of them. This sample's clone table lists more than 20,000 clones. CDR1 and CDR2 (germline): SEHNR, FQNEAQ (reference sequence). The CDR3 totals 14 residues. Study conclusions and caveats: Effector/memory and HPV-specific T cells were not isolated, and association timing is unknown.

Worth noting for this clone: Its antigen is unknown. The CDR3 end is not reached by the read, which stops 3 residues before it; the germline J gene fills it in.

This chain uses TRBV7-9 with TRBJ1-4; possible D gene TRBD1, 6 bases. The receptor was isolated from a woman between 18 and 70 years old with a cervical HPV16 infection that either progressed to CIN3+ or cleared (not recorded which). The sequenced sample consisted of blood buffy coat. The CDR3 protein is CASTPDRDNSPLFF. The CDR3 DNA, read in part, is TGTGCCAGCACCCCGGACAGAGATAATTCACCA. The full variable domain, its missing parts supplied by reference TRBV7-9 and TRBJ1-4, is DTGVSQNPRHKITKRGQNVTFRCDPISEHNRLYWYRQTLGQGPEFLTYFQNEAQLEKSRLLSDRFSAERPKGSFSTLEIQRTEQGDSAMYLCASTPDRDNSPLFFGSGTQLSVL.